What follows are 18 T cell receptor beta chains derived from one specimen sequenced in a study of control samples from healthy donors and cancer patients. Measured with immunoSEQ multiplex PCR; TCRdb has only the in-frame clones, and not every one. The table lists about 140,000 clones, 80% to 90% of them singletons. Sequencing was done on a sample of blood. Source of these receptors: a woman in her thirties in good health.

The rearrangement uses TRBV3-1 (or the pseudogene TRBV3-2) and TRBJ2-7; 9 bases are shared with TRBD2. CDR1 and CDR2 (germline): LGHDT, YNNKEL (reference sequence). Trimming at V came to 4 bases and at J to 7 bases, leaving 5 bases not matched to a gene. The CDR3 is 13 residues long. The CDR3 sequence: CASSPAGGQEQYF. In nucleotides, the CDR3 is TGTGCCAGCAGCCCGGCGGGGGGGCAGGAGCAGTACTTC.

The chain joins TRBV30 to TRBJ1-2, with D uncertain. Trimming cost V 1 base and J 4 bases, with 4 bases left between them. The CDR3 is 11 amino acids. The V gene's germline CDR1 is GTSNPN and CDR2 SVGIG (reference sequence). The CDR3 nucleotides read TGTGCCTGGAGTGAACTCTATGGCTACACCTTC. Its translation: CAWSELYGYTF.

The rearrangement joins TRBV5-6 to TRBJ2-5; D is undetermined. This CDR3 is built from 13 residues. V was clipped by 4 bases and J by 5 bases, with 12 bases between them. Germline values: CDR1 SGHDT, CDR2 YYEEEE. CDR3: CASSVRLVETQYF. The DNA for the CDR3 is TGTGCCAGCAGCGTGCGATTGGTGGAGACCCAGTACTTC.

The V gene is TRBV18, the J gene TRBJ1-6; TRBD1 is a possible D gene (6 bases). V lost 3 bases and J lost 5, with 11 bases in between. Germline CDR1 KGHSH, CDR2 LQKENI. The CDR3 loop spans 15 amino acids. CDR3 DNA sequence: TGTGCCAGCTCACCGACAGGTATCGATAATTCACCCCTCCACTTT. Protein: CASSPTGIDNSPLHF.

This chain uses TRBV7-2 with TRBJ1-3; TRBD1 might be the D (6 bases). Germline assignment: CDR1 SGHTA and CDR2 FQGNSA. V was cut by 1 base and J by 4 bases, with 11 bases left in between. This CDR3 contains 15 residues. In DNA, the CDR3 is TGTGCCAGCAGCTTAGACTCGGGGGGCGGAAACACCATATATTTT. This translates into CASSLDSGGGNTIYF.

In its sample, this clone was seen once. The chain joins TRBV2 to TRBJ1-5; a possible D gene is TRBD1 (5 bases). Germline V gene data show CDR1 as SNHLY and CDR2 as FYNNEI. The CDR3 has 14 amino acids. V lost 1 base, J lost 10 bases, and 14 bases lay in between. The CDR3 sequence is CASSEGSGNRPQHF. CDR3 in DNA: TGTGCCAGCAGTGAAGGGTCAGGGAATCGTCCCCAGCATTTT.

The chain uses TRBV5-1 and TRBJ2-1; D is ambiguous. Trimming pared 0 bases from V and 0 bases from J, leaving 13 bases between. CDR1 SGHRS and CDR2 YFSETQ come from the germline V gene. The CDR3 contains 17 residues. The CDR3 DNA reads as TGCGCCAGCAGCTTGGAGGGCTCCGCGAGCTCCTACAATGAGCAGTTCTTC. It is translated as CASSLEGSASSYNEQFF. The full variable domain, completed using reference TRBV5-1 and TRBJ2-1, is KAGVTQTPRYLIKTRGQQVTLSCSPISGHRSVSWYQQTPGQGLQFLFEYFSETQRNKGNFPGRFSGRQFSNSRSEMNVSTLELGDSALYLCASSLEGSASSYNEQFFGPGTRLTVL.

This sequence joins TRBV6-5 and TRBJ2-6; no definite D call. V dropped 8 bases and J dropped 0 bases, with 2 bases sitting between them. This CDR3 contains 12 residues. The germline gives CDR1 MNHEY, CDR2 SVGAGI. Here the CDR3 reads CASGSGANVLTF. The DNA for the CDR3 is TGTGCCAGCGGCTCTGGGGCCAACGTCCTGACTTTC.

This sequence joins TRBV6-6 and TRBJ2-5; no definite D call. The CDR3 has 14 residues. Looked up from germline, CDR1 is MNHNY and CDR2 is SVGAGI (reference sequence). Deletions cut 6 bases from V and 5 bases from J, with 16 bases between. CDR3 loop: CASSVPAASETQYF. The CDR3 bases are TGTGCCAGCAGCGTCCCCGCCGCGTCGGAGACCCAGTACTTC.

Remarks on this clone: Other DNA sequences in this specimen translate into the identical CDR3. This chain uses TRBV5-1 with TRBJ2-5; 8 bases match TRBD1. Germline CDR1 and CDR2: SGHRS and YFSETQ. This CDR3 is 13 amino acids long. V shed 4 bases, J shed 5 bases, and the junction held 4 bases outside the gene matches. Here the CDR3 DNA reads TGCGCCAGCAGCCCGGACAGGGTCGAGACCCAGTACTTC. Translating it yields CASSPDRVETQYF.

The chain combines TRBV5-5 with TRBJ1-1; D not resolved. The V end lost 2 bases, the J end lost 3 bases, and 8 bases lay between the germline ends. The CDR3 runs 13 residues. CDR1 SGHKS and CDR2 YYEKEE come from the germline V gene (reference sequence). CDR3 nucleotide sequence: TGTGCCAGCAGCTTCCTCGGGGACACTGAAGCTTTCTTT. The encoded protein is CASSFLGDTEAFF.

The V call is TRBV19, the J call TRBJ1-5; D may be TRBD1 (5 bases). Per germline, CDR1 LNHDA and CDR2 SQIVND (reference sequence). The CDR3 is 16 amino acids. V was pared by 6 bases and J by 6 bases, with 21 bases between. CDR3 sequence: CASRPGTATRFQPQHF. The DNA for the CDR3 is TGTGCCAGTAGGCCCGGGACCGCAACGAGATTTCAGCCCCAGCATTTT.

This clone has a single count. This chain links TRBV15 with TRBJ1-1, with D unresolved. V was clipped by 1 base and J by 1 base, with 10 bases between them. Germline V gene lookup returns CDR1 LNHNV and CDR2 YYDKDF (reference sequence). The CDR3 totals 15 residues. CDR3 region: CATSRVRIPNTEAFF. CDR3 sequence (DNA): TGTGCCACCAGCAGAGTGCGAATTCCGAACACTGAAGCTTTCTTT.

As DNA, the CDR3 is TGTGCCAGCAGTTATCAGGCGCCGATAGATGAAGCTTTCTTT. Its protein is CASSYQAPIDEAFF. This chain uses TRBV27 with TRBJ1-1; no clear D gene. The V and J ends lost 4 bases and 7 bases respectively, with 16 bases between them. Germline CDR1 is MNHEY and CDR2 is SMNVEV (reference sequence). The CDR3 runs 14 residues.

This clone is a singleton in its sample. This chain uses TRBV28 with TRBJ1-1; 8 bases are shared with TRBD1. V trimming: 5 bases; J trimming: 0 bases; junction bases outside the gene matches: 8. Per the germline V gene, CDR1 is MDHEN and CDR2 is SYDVKM. This CDR3 has 16 amino acids. CDR3 residues: CASSRQGMLVNTEAFF. The CDR3 nucleotides are TGTGCCAGCAGTCGACAGGGGATGTTAGTGAACACTGAAGCTTTCTTT.

This chain uses TRBV3-1 (or the pseudogene TRBV3-2) with TRBJ1-1; D perhaps matches TRBD1 (5 bases). V was cut by 0 bases and J by 3 bases, with 11 bases left in between. The germline V gene has CDR1 LGHDT and CDR2 YNNKEL (reference sequence). CDR3 length equals 15 residues. CDR3 residues: CASSQDLGTYTEAFF. CDR3 bases: TGTGCCAGCAGCCAAGATCTAGGGACGTACACTGAAGCTTTCTTT.

The chain employs TRBV6-5 and TRBJ1-1; TRBD1 is a possible D gene (6 bases). Germline assignment: CDR1 MNHEY and CDR2 SVGAGI. The V end was cut by 6 bases, the J end by 0 bases, with 8 bases between. The CDR3 length is 13 residues. Here the CDR3 DNA reads TGTGCCAGCAGCGGACAGATGAACACTGAAGCTTTCTTT. Translated, it gives CASSGQMNTEAFF.

The table lists this clone with a few counts. The chain combines TRBV7-2 with TRBJ2-7; tentative D call: TRBD2 (5 bases). The germline gives CDR1 SGHTA, CDR2 FQGNSA. The CDR3 totals 15 residues. V shed 6 bases and J shed 2 bases, with 17 bases lying between them. CDR3 protein: CASSPGRDTPYEQYF. CDR3 nucleotides: TGTGCCAGCAGTCCCGGACGGGATACGCCCTACGAGCAGTACTTC. Using reference TRBV7-2 and TRBJ2-7 for the parts outside the CDR3, the full variable domain is GAGVSQSPSNKVTEKGKDVELRCDPISGHTALYWYRQSLGQGLEFLIYFQGNSAPDKSGLPSDRFSAERTGGSVSTLTIQRTQQEDSAVYLCASSPGRDTPYEQYFGPGTRLTVT.